The present T cell receptor beta chain was sequenced within a study of vaccination effects on CD4 cells after COVID-19 (dated by TCRdb to between 2021 and 2024). Describing the broader study: Across the study, the median time from the second dose to post-vaccine sampling was 72 days (range 14 to 241). In both COVID-19 convalescent patients and infection-naive vaccine recipients, the study compared SARS-CoV-2 spike-specific CD4+ TCR repertoires from before mRNA vaccination with those from after it. A total of 10 COVID-19 convalescent patients and 4 SARS-CoV-2-naive healthy vaccine recipients were included in the full study. Cultures from other donors in the study were sequenced with the Oncomine TCR Beta short-read assay on an Illumina iSeq 100.

The ViraFEST assay stimulated PBMC with viral peptide pools and then used TCR sequencing to identify antigen-specific CD4+ T cell clonotypes by expansion. After about 10 days of culture, CD4+ T cells were isolated with the EasySep CD4+ T cell isolation kit. Participants received two doses of either the BNT162b2 or the mRNA-1273 mRNA SARS-CoV-2 vaccine. Negative nucleocapsid antibody results before and after vaccination confirmed that the healthy vaccine recipients had no prior SARS-CoV-2 infection. Some 2 million PBMC per well were cultured with 10 ug/ml peptides in IMDM containing approximately 4.7% human AB serum, approximately 9.1 IU/ml IL-2 and gentamicin. On days 3 and 7, half of the culture medium was replaced with fresh IL-2-containing medium. Unless otherwise noted, each peptide stimulation condition was cultured in triplicate wells. PBMC were separated from whole blood using Ficoll-Paque Plus gradient centrifugation and were then either cryopreserved at -140C or used fresh. The overlapping peptide pools covered the spike proteins of SARS-CoV-2 and of the common cold coronaviruses HCoV-NL63, HCoV-OC43 and HCoV-229E. The QIAamp micro DNA kit was used to extract genomic DNA from the cultured CD4+ T cells.

For this clone: Its binding antigen is unknown. No much larger clone is present one base from it, and per-base qualities are unavailable.

Findings and caveats that apply to the study as a whole: Clones induced by infection and clones induced by vaccination both contracted markedly at late timepoints after vaccination, which fits with T cell responses waning over time. Only a small number of convalescent patients were included, and no early post-infection timepoints were available, which limited the study. In healthy vaccine recipients, vaccine-induced clones were almost all SARS-CoV-2 mono-reactive, with only 1 of 255 cross-reactive with common cold coronaviruses.

Libraries were made using the immunoSEQ multiplex PCR assay. TCR beta CDR3 sequencing was performed on DNA from the cultured, isolated CD4+ T cells. The authors' analysis ran thus. The analysis removed non-productive TCR sequences, trimmed reads to the CDR3 region, and retained only CDR3s that were 7 or more amino acids long. The MANAFEST web app was used to identify antigen-specific clonotypes by comparing expansion in peptide wells with expansion in reference cultures. To count as positive, a clone had to show expansion at FDR<0.05 compared with the reference and with all other wells, an odds ratio above 5, and a frequency above 0.1% in two replicate wells. Cross-reactive clonotypes were defined as significantly expanded in SARS-CoV-2 spike wells and in at least one common cold coronavirus spike condition. Levenshtein distance calculated with the stringdist R package was used to assess CDR3 similarity, and unrooted trees were constructed with ape in R 3.6.1. TCRdb limited this immuneACCESS table to in-frame rearrangements with V and J called. A share of clones is missing; checked studies link under half to unresolved V genes, and the rest is unexplained. Clone size and V and J calls were adopted from that table, with D and trimming inferred from the DNA. This sample lists some 22,000 clones; less than 75% were detected once. The top ten clonotypes cover about 7.8% of the sample.

Source: CD4+ T cells from PBMCs cultured with SARS-CoV-2 spike peptides, taken after COVID-19 vaccination. The cell subset or site label of this sample denotes: SARS-CoV-2 spike overlapping peptide pool stimulation. The source is a human donor who received a COVID-19 vaccine.

The CDR3 sequence is CASSLLPGQGFEPQHF. The sequenced DNA is TGCGCCAGCAGCTTACTCCCGGGACAGGGGTTTGAGCCCCAGCATTTT. The V and J genes are TRBV5-1 and TRBJ1-5; TRBD1 matches 10 bases in the middle. CDR1 is given as SGHRS and CDR2 as YFSETQ, both from the germline V gene. The cysteine opens and the phenylalanine closes a CDR3 of 16 amino acids. Only CDR3 DNA is held: 48 bases, read in frame from base 1. Trimming takes 2 bases off V and 8 bases off J; junction bases not matched to a gene: 10.